Listed below are T cell receptor beta chains from one sample, sequenced in a study of blood T cells in healthy people across ages. TCRdb analysed the 5' RACE reads with MiXCR anew, one entry per CDR3 protein. The sample records 950,000 to 1,200,000 distinct CDR3 sequences, around two fifths being singletons. The specimen sequenced was blood. These receptor sequences come from a man between 18 and 29 years old in good health. The CDR3 runs from the conserved cysteine through the conserved F or W. A D gene is named only where the DNA matches it firmly. Expanded clones are given a class, and other clones once, few, many or no size at all.

v_gene	d_gene	abundance	j_gene	CDR3aa	CDR3nt
TRBV7-3	NA	many	TRBJ2-1	CASSLTLGPPNNEQFF	TGTGCCAGCAGCTTAACCCTAGGCCCACCTAACAATGAGCAGTTCTTC
TRBV7-2	NA	few	TRBJ2-1	CASSTGRGNEQFF	TGTGCCAGCAGCACGGGCAGGGGTAATGAGCAGTTCTTC
TRBV20-1	NA	NA	TRBJ1-3	CSARNKWGPGNTIYF	TGCAGTGCCAGAAATAAATGGGGACCTGGAAACACCATATATTTT
TRBV4-2	TRBD2	many	TRBJ2-3	CASSQETSGGLRSDTQYF	TGTGCCAGCAGCCAAGAGACAAGCGGGGGCTTACGTTCAGATACGCAGTATTTT
TRBV7-2	NA	NA	TRBJ2-5	CASSGGGEGTQYF	TGTGCCAGCAGCGGAGGAGGGGAAGGGACCCAGTACTTC
TRBV6-2/TRBV6-3	NA	NA	TRBJ2-7	CASSWDGNYEQYF	TGTGCCAGCAGTTGGGACGGAAACTACGAGCAGTACTTC
TRBV6-6	TRBD1	few	TRBJ1-2	CASQTGQGNYGYTF	TGTGCCAGCCAAACGGGACAGGGGAACTATGGCTACACCTTC
TRBV3-1	TRBD2	NA	TRBJ2-7	CASSHVRGGLYEQYF	TGTGCCAGCAGCCATGTGCGGGGGGGCCTCTACGAGCAGTACTTC
TRBV15	NA	NA	TRBJ2-7	CATSRDRSQLPYEQYF	TGTGCCACCAGCAGAGATCGGAGTCAGCTCCCTTACGAGCAGTACTTC
TRBV29-1	NA	many	TRBJ1-4	CSVGQINEKLFF	TGCAGCGTTGGACAGATTAATGAAAAACTGTTTTTT
TRBV20-1	TRBD1	few	TRBJ1-6	CSASTGGSGTPLHF	TGCAGTGCTTCAACAGGGGGTTCTGGGACACCCCTCCACTTT
TRBV25-1	NA	few	TRBJ1-1	CASSAEAGAILNTEAFF	TGTGCCAGCAGTGCAGAAGCGGGCGCGATATTGAACACTGAAGCTTTCTTT
TRBV7-2	NA	NA	TRBJ1-3	CASRLTRSGVPGNTIYF	TGTGCCAGCAGGTTAACACGTTCGGGCGTCCCAGGAAACACCATATATTTT
TRBV27	NA	few	TRBJ2-3	CASSLTVGSTQYF	TGTGCCAGCAGTTTAACCGTTGGAAGTACGCAGTATTTT
TRBV4-3	NA	many	TRBJ2-3	CASRQETATTDTQYF	TGCGCCAGCAGACAAGAGACTGCTACAACAGATACGCAGTATTTT
TRBV5-5	TRBD2	NA	TRBJ2-5	CASSFGLAGGPVLSYNEQYF	TGTGCCAGCAGCTTCGGACTAGCGGGGGGGCCGGTACTTTCCTACAATGAGCAGTACTTC
TRBV4-1	NA	few	TRBJ1-5	CASSQDEVQPQHF	TGCGCCAGCAGCCAAGATGAGGTCCAGCCCCAGCATTTT
TRBV29-1	NA	few	TRBJ1-1	CSVVPRMGATEAFF	TGCAGCGTTGTTCCCCGCATGGGCGCCACTGAAGCTTTCTTT
TRBV5-1	NA	NA	TRBJ2-5	CASSIGSQETQYF	TGCGCCAGCAGCATAGGTTCCCAAGAGACCCAGTACTTC
TRBV7-2	NA	once	TRBJ1-1	CASSLEVGSTEAFF	TGTGCCAGCAGCTTAGAGGTGGGGAGCACTGAAGCTTTCTTT
TRBV4-3	TRBD1	NA	TRBJ2-3	CASSFGQGGADTQYF	TGCGCCAGCAGCTTTGGACAGGGGGGCGCAGATACGCAGTATTTT
TRBV28	NA	many	TRBJ2-3	CASSLGNRADTQYF	TGTGCCAGCAGTTTAGGGAACCGGGCAGATACGCAGTATTTT
TRBV25-1	TRBD1	once	TRBJ2-5	CASSDLGQSQETQYF	TGTGCCAGCAGTGACCTGGGACAGTCCCAAGAGACCCAGTACTTC
TRBV14	TRBD2	NA	TRBJ2-5	CASSQETGLAVQETQYF	TGTGCCAGCAGCCAAGAGACGGGACTAGCGGTCCAAGAGACCCAGTACTTC
TRBV20-1	NA	few	TRBJ1-5	CSAKDDAGLRNQPQHF	TGCAGTGCTAAAGACGACGCAGGGCTTAGGAATCAGCCCCAGCATTTT
TRBV9	NA	NA	TRBJ2-4	CASSVVQTSSYNEQYF	TGTGCCAGCAGCGTAGTTCAAACGAGCTCCTACAATGAGCAGTACTTC
TRBV6-2/TRBV6-3	NA	once	TRBJ2-2	CASSDPTGWNTGELFF	TGTGCCAGTAGTGACCCGACAGGTTGGAACACCGGGGAGCTGTTTTTT
TRBV7-6	TRBD2	few	TRBJ2-7	CASSLEAGGSYEQYF	TGTGCCAGCAGCTTAGAAGCGGGGGGTTCATACGAGCAGTACTTC
TRBV6-2/TRBV6-3	NA	NA	TRBJ2-3	CASSYNPAAAIYSTDTQYF	TGTGCCAGCAGTTACAATCCAGCGGCAGCCATTTATAGCACAGATACGCAGTATTTT
TRBV12-3/TRBV12-4	TRBD1	NA	TRBJ1-1	CASSRGGFGTANAEAFF	TGTGCCAGCAGCCGGGGGGGCTTTGGGACAGCGAACGCTGAAGCTTTCTTT
TRBV20-1	TRBD1	few	TRBJ2-4	CSARAMDRGAKNIQYF	TGCAGTGCTAGGGCGATGGACAGGGGCGCCAAAAACATTCAGTACTTC
TRBV11-2	TRBD1	once	TRBJ1-2	CASSFLRGHYGYTF	TGTGCCAGCAGCTTTCTGAGGGGGCACTATGGCTACACCTTC
TRBV3-1	TRBD2	NA	TRBJ2-1	CASSDRLAGLTGNEQFF	TGTGCCAGCAGCGACAGACTAGCGGGACTAACTGGGAATGAGCAGTTCTTC
TRBV14	NA	NA	TRBJ2-7	CASSQQFKGQGKCEQYF	TGTGCCAGCAGCCAACAATTCAAGGGCCAGGGGAAATGCGAGCAGTACTTC
TRBV27	TRBD2	few	TRBJ2-3	CASSLLSAGGQYF	TGTGCCAGCAGTTTACTGTCGGCGGGGGGGCAGTATTTT
TRBV20-1	NA	few	TRBJ2-3	CSASVFRDGFLDTQYF	TGCAGTGCTAGTGTATTCCGGGACGGGTTTTTAGATACGCAGTATTTT
TRBV20-1	TRBD2	NA	TRBJ2-7	CSARQGTSVREQYF	TGCAGTGCTAGACAGGGGACTAGCGTAAGAGAGCAGTACTTC
TRBV11-1	NA	few	TRBJ1-1	CASSSPPGNAEAFF	TGTGCCAGCAGCTCTCCCCCAGGGAACGCTGAAGCTTTCTTT
TRBV5-1	NA	many	TRBJ2-1	CASSLGNNEQFF	TGCGCCAGCAGCTTGGGTAACAATGAGCAGTTCTTC
TRBV7-9	NA	many	TRBJ2-1	CASSLVGGSYNEQFF	TGTGCCAGCAGCTTAGTTGGGGGCTCCTACAATGAGCAGTTCTTC
TRBV7-9	NA	NA	TRBJ1-1	CASSSYTANTEAFF	TGTGCCAGCAGCTCTTATACAGCGAACACTGAAGCTTTCTTT
TRBV5-1	NA	NA	TRBJ2-5	CASSLSGREETQYF	TGCGCCAGCAGCTTGTCTGGTCGAGAAGAGACCCAGTACTTC
TRBV20-1	NA	NA	TRBJ1-2	CSAKGGDYGYTF	TGCAGTGCAAAAGGGGGGGACTATGGCTACACCTTC
TRBV29-1	NA	NA	TRBJ2-7	CSVGGTELYEQYF	TGCAGCGTCGGAGGGACAGAGTTATACGAGCAGTACTTC
TRBV12-3/TRBV12-4	NA	once	TRBJ2-3	CAIGPTGGPTDTQYF	TGTGCCATCGGTCCAACCGGGGGGCCGACAGATACGCAGTATTTT
TRBV6-4	NA	NA	TRBJ2-4	CASSDGAVPKNIQYF	TGTGCCAGCAGTGACGGGGCCGTTCCCAAAAACATTCAGTACTTC
TRBV18	TRBD1	NA	TRBJ1-1	CASSQPDRDYEAFF	TGTGCCAGCTCACAACCGGACAGGGATTATGAAGCTTTCTTT
TRBV10-3	TRBD1	NA	TRBJ2-7	CAIRSGTGGLYNEQYF	TGTGCCATCAGGAGCGGGACAGGGGGCTTGTACAATGAGCAGTACTTC
TRBV7-9	NA	NA	TRBJ2-1	CASSLEGYSYNEQFF	TGTGCCAGCAGCTTAGAGGGCTACTCCTACAATGAGCAGTTCTTC
TRBV5-1	TRBD2	few	TRBJ2-1	CASRSGTSGVYEQFF	TGCGCCAGCAGGTCCGGGACTAGCGGAGTCTATGAGCAGTTCTTC
TRBV4-1	NA	NA	TRBJ1-5	CASSQEGGRPQHF	TGCGCCAGCAGCCAAGAGGGGGGGCGGCCCCAGCATTTT
TRBV27	TRBD1	few	TRBJ1-5	CASRQGWVNQPQHF	TGTGCCAGCAGACAGGGGTGGGTCAATCAGCCCCAGCATTTT
TRBV29-1	NA	few	TRBJ1-1	CSVERAANTEAFF	TGCAGCGTTGAACGTGCAGCGAACACTGAAGCTTTCTTT
TRBV4-1	NA	NA	TRBJ1-4	CASSNPGSTNEKLFF	TGCGCCAGCAGCAACCCGGGTTCAACTAATGAAAAACTGTTTTTT
TRBV7-3	NA	NA	TRBJ1-1	CASSLMAVNTEAFF	TGTGCCAGCAGCTTAATGGCAGTGAACACTGAAGCTTTCTTT
TRBV15	TRBD1	NA	TRBJ2-1	CATSRGQGAGVNEQFF	TGTGCCACCAGCAGGGGACAGGGGGCCGGGGTGAATGAGCAGTTCTTC
TRBV9	NA	few	TRBJ1-2	CASSRGLYGYTF	TGTGCCAGCAGCCGGGGGCTCTATGGCTACACCTTC
TRBV27	NA	NA	TRBJ1-1	CSSSLIGGNTEAFF	TGTTCCAGCAGTCTAATCGGGGGAAACACTGAAGCTTTCTTT
TRBV4-1	NA	NA	TRBJ1-1	CASSQAFNILENTEAFF	TGCGCCAGCAGCCAAGCCTTTAACATATTGGAAAACACTGAAGCTTTCTTT